This T cell receptor (beta chain) was profiled in a study of monozygotic twins with cystic fibrosis. For the study at large: Libraries were built from 2.5 to 3.5 micrograms of fragmented DNA using 15 PCR cycles.

Some clones are missing from TCRdb's copy, which holds only in-frame ones; the method was immunoSEQ multiplex PCR. The table lists thousands of clones, approximately 93% of them singletons. Germline V gives CDR1 MNHNS, CDR2 SASEGT. Unmatched junction bases numbered 7, after V lost 2 bases and J lost 6 bases. The CDR3 sequence is 15 residues long. The receptor was isolated from a boy aged 2 to 10 with cystic fibrosis. The sequenced sample was blood. V usage is TRBV6-1 and J usage is TRBJ2-3; 8 bases agree with TRBD1. The CDR3 DNA follows: TGTGCCAGCAGTGAATTCAGGGGGCGTTCGGATACGCAGTATTTT. Translation: CASSEFRGRSDTQYF.